The rows below give T cell receptor beta chains drawn from one sample of a study of breast tumors, draining lymph nodes, adjacent tissues. TCRdb re-analysed the multiplex PCR reads in MiXCR, keeping a single row per CDR3 protein. The table shows more than 20,000 distinct CDR3 sequences, with 68% occurring only once. Sequencing was performed on tumor-adjacent breast tissue. These receptors were collected from a female donor with breast cancer. Some clones in this sample may be carry-over from other donors' samples. CDR3s include the opening cysteine and the closing phenylalanine or tryptophan. D genes are given only for firm matches. Part of the rows lack a size; the others show once, few, many or a class for expanded clones.

.	TRBV5-1	.	TRBJ2-1	CASSRGYEQFF	TGCGCCAGCAGCCGCGGTTATGAGCAGTTCTTC
.	TRBV12-3/TRBV12-4	once	TRBJ2-7	CASSKDPLGEQYF	TGTGCCAGCAGCAAGGACCCGCTTGGCGAGCAGTACTTC
TRBD2	TRBV5-8	many	TRBJ2-5	CASSWEAGDVKTQYF	TGTGCCAGCAGCTGGGAAGCGGGAGATGTAAAGACCCAGTACTTC
.	TRBV28	many	TRBJ1-3	CASTSSGNTIYF	TGTGCCAGCACGAGCTCTGGAAACACCATATATTTT
TRBD2	TRBV7-9	.	TRBJ2-1	CASSITSGSGNEQFF	TGTGCCAGCAGCATCACTAGCGGGAGCGGCAATGAGCAGTTCTTC
TRBD2	TRBV28	.	TRBJ2-7	CASSSQAGGVYEQYF	TGTGCCAGCAGTTCCCAAGCGGGAGGGGTCTACGAGCAGTACTTC
TRBD2	TRBV4-2	many	TRBJ2-1	CASSQDGTSNEQFF	TGTGCCAGCAGCCAAGATGGGACTAGTAATGAGCAGTTCTTC
.	TRBV6-6	.	TRBJ1-6	CASSQTGLNSPLHF	TGTGCCAGCAGCCAGACAGGCCTTAATTCACCCCTCCACTTT
.	TRBV27	.	TRBJ1-2	CASSPIDRPYYGYTF	TGTGCCAGCAGTCCAATAGACAGGCCCTACTATGGCTACACCTTC
.	TRBV20-1	.	TRBJ1-2	CSASRTSYGYTF	TGCAGTGCTAGCCGGACAAGCTATGGCTACACCTTC